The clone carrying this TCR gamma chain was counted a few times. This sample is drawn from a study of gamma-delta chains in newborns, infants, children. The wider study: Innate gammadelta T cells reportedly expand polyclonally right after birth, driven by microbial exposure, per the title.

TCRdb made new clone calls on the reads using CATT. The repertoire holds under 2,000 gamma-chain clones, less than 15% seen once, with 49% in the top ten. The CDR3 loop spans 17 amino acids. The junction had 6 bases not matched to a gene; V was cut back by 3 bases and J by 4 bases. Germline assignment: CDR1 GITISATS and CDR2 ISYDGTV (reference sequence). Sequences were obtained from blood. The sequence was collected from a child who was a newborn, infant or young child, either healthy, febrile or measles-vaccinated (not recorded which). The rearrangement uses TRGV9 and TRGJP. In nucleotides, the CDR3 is TGTGCCTTGTGGGAGATGCTCCAAGAGTTGGGCAAAAAAATCAAGGTATTT. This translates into CALWEMLQELGKKIKVF.